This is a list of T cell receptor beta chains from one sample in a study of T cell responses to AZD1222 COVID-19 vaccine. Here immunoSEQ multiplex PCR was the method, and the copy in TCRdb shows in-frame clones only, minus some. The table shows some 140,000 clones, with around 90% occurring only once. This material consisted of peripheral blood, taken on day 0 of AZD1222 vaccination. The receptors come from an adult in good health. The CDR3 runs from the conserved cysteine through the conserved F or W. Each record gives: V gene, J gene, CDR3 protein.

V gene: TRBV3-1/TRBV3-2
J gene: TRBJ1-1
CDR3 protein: CASSQDLTNWAFF

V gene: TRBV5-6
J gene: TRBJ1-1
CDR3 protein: CASSWTGAEAFF

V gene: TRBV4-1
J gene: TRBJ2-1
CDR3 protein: CASSHLGLRGKKSSYNEQFF

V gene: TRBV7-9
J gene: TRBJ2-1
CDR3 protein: CASSPQSGSAYNEQFF

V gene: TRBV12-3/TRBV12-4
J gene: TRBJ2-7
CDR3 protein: CASSFSRAGEQYF

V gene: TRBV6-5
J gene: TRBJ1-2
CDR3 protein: CASSRTGEANYGYTF

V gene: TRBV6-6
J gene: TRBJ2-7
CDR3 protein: CASSRPGTSGGGEGEQYF

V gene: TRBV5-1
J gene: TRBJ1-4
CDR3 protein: CASSLETTATNEKLFF

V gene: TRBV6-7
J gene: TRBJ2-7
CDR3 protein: CASSPDGSSYEQYF

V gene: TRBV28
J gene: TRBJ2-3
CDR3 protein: CASSPEQGFTDTQYF

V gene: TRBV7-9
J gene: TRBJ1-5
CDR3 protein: CASSLTGGAEGNQPQHF

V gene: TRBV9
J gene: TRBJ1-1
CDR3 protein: CASSVGQGGTEAFF

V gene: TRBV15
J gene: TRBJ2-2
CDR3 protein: CATSRDPEAGELFF

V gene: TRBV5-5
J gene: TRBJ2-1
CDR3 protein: CASSLGTGSYNEQFF

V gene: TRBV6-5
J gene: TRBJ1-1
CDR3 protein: CASKFRNTEAFF

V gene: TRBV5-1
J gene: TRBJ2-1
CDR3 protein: CASSPRTLAGEQFF

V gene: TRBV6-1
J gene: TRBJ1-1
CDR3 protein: CASSEVPGQGPFF

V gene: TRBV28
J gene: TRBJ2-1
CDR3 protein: CASSYLAGGNEQFF

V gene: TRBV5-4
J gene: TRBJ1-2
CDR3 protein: CASSGGDGGSHVYTF

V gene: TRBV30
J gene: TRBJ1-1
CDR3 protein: CACSKAENTEAFF

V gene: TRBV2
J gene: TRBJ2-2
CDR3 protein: CASTPLAGGLGELFF

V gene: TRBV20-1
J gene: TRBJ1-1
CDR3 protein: CSARSQVAFF

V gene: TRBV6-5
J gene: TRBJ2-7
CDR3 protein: CASSPLVVGEQYF